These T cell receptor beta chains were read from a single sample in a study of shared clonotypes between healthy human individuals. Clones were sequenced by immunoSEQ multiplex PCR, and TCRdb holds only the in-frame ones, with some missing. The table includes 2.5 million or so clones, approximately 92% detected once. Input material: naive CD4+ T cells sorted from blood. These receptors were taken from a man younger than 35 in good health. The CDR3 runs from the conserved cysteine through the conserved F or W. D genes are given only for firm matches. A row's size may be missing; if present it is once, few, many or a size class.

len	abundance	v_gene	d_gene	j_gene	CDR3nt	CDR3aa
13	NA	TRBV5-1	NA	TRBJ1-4	TGCGCCAGCAGCCGGAGGAACGAGGAAAAACTGTTTTTT	CASSRRNEEKLFF
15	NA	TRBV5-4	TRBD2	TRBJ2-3	TGTGCCAGCAGCTTAAGCGGGGGGGAGGCAGATACGCAGTATTTT	CASSLSGGEADTQYF
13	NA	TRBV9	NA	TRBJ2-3	TGTGCCAGCAGCTATCAAATTACAGATACGCAGTATTTT	CASSYQITDTQYF
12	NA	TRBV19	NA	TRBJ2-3	TGTGCCAGCGGGGGTACTAAGACAGCGCAGTATTTT	CASGGTKTAQYF
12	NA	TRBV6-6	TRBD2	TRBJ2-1	TGTGCCAGCACACTAGCGGAGAATGAGCAGTTCTTC	CASTLAENEQFF
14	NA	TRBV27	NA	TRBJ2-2	TGTGCCAGCAGTCTTACTACGAACACCGGGGAGCTGTTTTTT	CASSLTTNTGELFF
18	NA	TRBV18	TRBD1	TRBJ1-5	TGTGCCAGCTCACTTAGGGAACCGGGACAGGGTATCAATCAGCCCCAGCATTTT	CASSLREPGQGINQPQHF
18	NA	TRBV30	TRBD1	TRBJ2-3	TGTGCCTGGACAGTCCCGGGACAGGGGGCCTACCTCACAGATACGCAGTATTTT	CAWTVPGQGAYLTDTQYF
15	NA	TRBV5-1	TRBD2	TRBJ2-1	TGCGCCAGCAGACCATTAGCGGGGTCCTACAATGAGCAGTTCTTC	CASRPLAGSYNEQFF
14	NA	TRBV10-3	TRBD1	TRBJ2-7	TGTGCCATACGCCGGGACAGGGGATATGACGAGCAGTACTTC	CAIRRDRGYDEQYF
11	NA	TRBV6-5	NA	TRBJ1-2	TGTGCCAGCAGCCACGGAGGGGCGCTCACCTTC	CASSHGGALTF
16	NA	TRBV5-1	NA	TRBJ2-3	TGCGCCAGCAGCTTAGGTGGGGGGGCCGGAACAGATACGCAGTATTTT	CASSLGGGAGTDTQYF
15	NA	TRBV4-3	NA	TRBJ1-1	TGCGCCAGCAGCCAAGATCAGGGATCGGACACTGAAGCTTTCTTT	CASSQDQGSDTEAFF
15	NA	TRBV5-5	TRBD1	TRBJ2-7	TGTGCCAGCAGCCCCCCAAACAGGGGAACCTACGAGCAGTACTTC	CASSPPNRGTYEQYF
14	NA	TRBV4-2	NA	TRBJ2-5	TGTGCCAGCAGCACTCGGACAAGAGGGGAGACCCAGTACTTC	CASSTRTRGETQYF
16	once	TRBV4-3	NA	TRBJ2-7	TGCGCCAGCAGCCAAGGTGGAACCCGGGTAACCTACGAGCAGTACTTC	CASSQGGTRVTYEQYF
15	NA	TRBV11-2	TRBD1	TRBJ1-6	TGTGCCAGCAGCTTAACCGGACAGGGGCATTCACCCCTCCACTTT	CASSLTGQGHSPLHF
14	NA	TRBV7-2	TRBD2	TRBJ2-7	TGTGCCAGCAGAGTTACTAGCGGCTCCTACGAGCAGTACTTC	CASRVTSGSYEQYF
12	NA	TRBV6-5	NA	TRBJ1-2	TGTGCCAGCAGTTTAAATAACTATGGCTACACCTTC	CASSLNNYGYTF
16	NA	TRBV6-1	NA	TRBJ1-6	TGTGCCAGCAGTGAAGACAGCTATGCGTGGAATTCACCCCTCCACTTT	CASSEDSYAWNSPLHF
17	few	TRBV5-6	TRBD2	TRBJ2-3	TGTGCCAGCAGCAGGGGACTAGCGGGAGGGCGCACAGATACGCAGTATTTT	CASSRGLAGGRTDTQYF
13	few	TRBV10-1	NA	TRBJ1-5	TGCGCCAGCAGTGAGACCAGGGGTCAGCCCCAGCATTTT	CASSETRGQPQHF
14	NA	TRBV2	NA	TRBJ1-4	TGTGCCAGCAGTCTCTGGGTAACTAATGAAAAACTGTTTTTT	CASSLWVTNEKLFF
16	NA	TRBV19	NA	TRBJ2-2	TGTGCCAGTGCTAATGGTCCCGGGATGAACACCGGGGAGCTGTTTTTT	CASANGPGMNTGELFF
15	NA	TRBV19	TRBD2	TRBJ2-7	TGTGCCAGTAGTATGGGACTAGCGGGCGCCTACGAGCAGTACTTC	CASSMGLAGAYEQYF
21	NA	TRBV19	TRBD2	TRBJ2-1	TGTGCCAGTCGGGGTTCTGCTGGGGCTAGCGGGAGGGCAAGCTCCTACAATGAGCAGTTCTTC	CASRGSAGASGRASSYNEQFF
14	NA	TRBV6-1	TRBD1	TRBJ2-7	TGTGCCAGCAGTGCCGAGACAGGGATCAGCGAGCAGTACTTC	CASSAETGISEQYF
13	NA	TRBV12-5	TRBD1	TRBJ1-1	TGTGCTAGTGGTTTGGACAGGGGCACTGAAGCTTTCTTT	CASGLDRGTEAFF
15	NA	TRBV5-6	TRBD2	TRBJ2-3	TGTGCCAGCAGTTTCGCCCCGGGAGGGACCTCAGCGCAGTATTTT	CASSFAPGGTSAQYF
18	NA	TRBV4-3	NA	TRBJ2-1	TGCGCCAGCAGCCAAGATGGCAGTACCCTAAGCGGCTACAATGAGCAGTTCTTC	CASSQDGSTLSGYNEQFF
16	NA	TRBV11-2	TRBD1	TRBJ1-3	TGTGCCAGCAGCTTAACAGGGGGCAGCTCTGGAAACACCATATATTTT	CASSLTGGSSGNTIYF
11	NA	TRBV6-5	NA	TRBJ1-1	TGTGCCAGCATGAGGAACACTGAAGCTTTCTTT	CASMRNTEAFF
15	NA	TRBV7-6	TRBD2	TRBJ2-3	TGTGCCAGCAGCTCAGCGGGATCTAGCACAGATACGCAGTATTTT	CASSSAGSSTDTQYF
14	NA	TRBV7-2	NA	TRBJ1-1	TGTGCCAGCAGCTCCCGGTTTCAGGTGCCTGAAGCTTTCTTT	CASSSRFQVPEAFF
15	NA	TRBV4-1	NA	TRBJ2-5	TGCGCCAGCAGCCCTCTAGGGTGGGGGACGGAGACCCAGTACTTC	CASSPLGWGTETQYF
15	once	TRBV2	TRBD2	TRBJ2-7	TGTGCCAGCAGTGAAGTACTAGCGGGGAACTACGAGCAGTACTTC	CASSEVLAGNYEQYF
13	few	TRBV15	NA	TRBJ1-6	TGTGCCACCAGCAGAAACAGGGACTCACCCCTCCACTTT	CATSRNRDSPLHF
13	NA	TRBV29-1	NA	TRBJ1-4	TGCAGCGTCCAGGGACATGCTAGGGAAAAACTGTTTTTT	CSVQGHAREKLFF
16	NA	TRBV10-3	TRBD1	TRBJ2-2	TGTGCCATCAGTGAGGCGGGGACAGGGGGCACCGGGGAGCTGTTTTTT	CAISEAGTGGTGELFF
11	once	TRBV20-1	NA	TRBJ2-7	TGCAGTGCCTCGGGGTCCTACGAGCAGTACTTC	CSASGSYEQYF
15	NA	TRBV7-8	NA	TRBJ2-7	TGTGCCAGCAGCTCTTTAGGCAGGAGCTCCTACGAGCAGTACTTC	CASSSLGRSSYEQYF
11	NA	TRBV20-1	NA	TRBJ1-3	TGCAGTGCCTCTTCTGGAAACACCATATATTTT	CSASSGNTIYF
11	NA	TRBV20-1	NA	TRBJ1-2	TGCAGGGCGGGGGCTAACTATGGCTACACCTTC	CRAGANYGYTF
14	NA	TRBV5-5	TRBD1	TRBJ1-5	TGTGCCAGCAGCCACGACAGGGCTGATCAGCCCCAGCATTTT	CASSHDRADQPQHF
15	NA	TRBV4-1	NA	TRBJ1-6	TGCGCCAGCAGCCAACGGACAGTGCCGGAGGCACCCCTCCACTTT	CASSQRTVPEAPLHF
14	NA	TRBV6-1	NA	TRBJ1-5	TGTGCCAGCAGTGAAGCGCAGGTTACTACACCCCAGCATTTT	CASSEAQVTTPQHF
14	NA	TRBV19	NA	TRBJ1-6	TGTGCCAGTAGTATGAGCTCCTATAATTCACCCCTCCACTTT	CASSMSSYNSPLHF
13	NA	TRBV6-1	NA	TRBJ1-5	TGTGCCAGCAGTGATGGAAGGGGTCAGCCCCAGCATTTT	CASSDGRGQPQHF
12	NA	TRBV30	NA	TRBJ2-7	TGTGCCTGGAGTGCTTCCGCCTACGAGCAGTACTTC	CAWSASAYEQYF
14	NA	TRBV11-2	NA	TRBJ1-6	TGTGCCAGCAGCTACGGGGCTTGGAATTCACCCCTCCACTTT	CASSYGAWNSPLHF
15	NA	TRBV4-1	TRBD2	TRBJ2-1	TGCGCCAGCAGCGTTTCTAGCGGAGGGTACAATGAGCAGTTCTTC	CASSVSSGGYNEQFF
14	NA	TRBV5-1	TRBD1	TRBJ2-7	TGCGCCAGCAGCTTGGAGGGACAGTCCTACGAGCAGTACTTC	CASSLEGQSYEQYF
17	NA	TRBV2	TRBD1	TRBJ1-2	TGTGCCACCCTCCCTCCGGGACAGGGGGTAGGGGGCTATGGCTACACCTTC	CATLPPGQGVGGYGYTF
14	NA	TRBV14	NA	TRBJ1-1	TGTGCCAGCAGCCAATCCACAGGAAACACTGAAGCTTTCTTT	CASSQSTGNTEAFF
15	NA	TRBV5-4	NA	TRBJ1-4	TGTGCCAGCAGCTTCCAGGGAAGTGATAATGAAAAACTGTTTTTT	CASSFQGSDNEKLFF
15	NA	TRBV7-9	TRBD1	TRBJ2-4	TGTGCCAGCAGCATTACAGGGGTCTCCAAAAACATTCAGTACTTC	CASSITGVSKNIQYF
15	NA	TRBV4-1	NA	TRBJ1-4	TGCGCCAGCAGCCAAGCCCCGGCAACTAATGAAAAACTGTTTTTT	CASSQAPATNEKLFF
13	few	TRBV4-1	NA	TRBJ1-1	TGCGCCGTCCGGGGACACTTGAACACTGAAGCTTTCTTT	CAVRGHLNTEAFF
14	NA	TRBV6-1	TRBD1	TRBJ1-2	TGTGCCAGCAGTGATGGACAGGTGACTTATGGCTACACCTTC	CASSDGQVTYGYTF